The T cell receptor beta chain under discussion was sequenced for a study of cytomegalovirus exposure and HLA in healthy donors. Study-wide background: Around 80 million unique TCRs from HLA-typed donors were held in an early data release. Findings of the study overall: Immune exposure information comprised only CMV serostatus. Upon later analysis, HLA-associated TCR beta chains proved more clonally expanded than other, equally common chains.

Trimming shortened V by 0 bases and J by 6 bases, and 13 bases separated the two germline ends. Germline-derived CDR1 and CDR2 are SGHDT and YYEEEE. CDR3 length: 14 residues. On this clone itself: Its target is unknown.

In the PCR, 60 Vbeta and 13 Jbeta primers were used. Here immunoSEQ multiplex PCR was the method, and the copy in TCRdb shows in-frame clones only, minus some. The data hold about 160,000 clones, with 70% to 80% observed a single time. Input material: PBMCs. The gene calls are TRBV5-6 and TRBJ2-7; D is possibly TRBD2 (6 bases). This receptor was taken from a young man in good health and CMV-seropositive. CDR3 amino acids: CASSLGWGLSEQYF. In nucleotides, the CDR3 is TGTGCCAGCAGCTTGGGATGGGGACTGTCCGAGCAGTACTTC.